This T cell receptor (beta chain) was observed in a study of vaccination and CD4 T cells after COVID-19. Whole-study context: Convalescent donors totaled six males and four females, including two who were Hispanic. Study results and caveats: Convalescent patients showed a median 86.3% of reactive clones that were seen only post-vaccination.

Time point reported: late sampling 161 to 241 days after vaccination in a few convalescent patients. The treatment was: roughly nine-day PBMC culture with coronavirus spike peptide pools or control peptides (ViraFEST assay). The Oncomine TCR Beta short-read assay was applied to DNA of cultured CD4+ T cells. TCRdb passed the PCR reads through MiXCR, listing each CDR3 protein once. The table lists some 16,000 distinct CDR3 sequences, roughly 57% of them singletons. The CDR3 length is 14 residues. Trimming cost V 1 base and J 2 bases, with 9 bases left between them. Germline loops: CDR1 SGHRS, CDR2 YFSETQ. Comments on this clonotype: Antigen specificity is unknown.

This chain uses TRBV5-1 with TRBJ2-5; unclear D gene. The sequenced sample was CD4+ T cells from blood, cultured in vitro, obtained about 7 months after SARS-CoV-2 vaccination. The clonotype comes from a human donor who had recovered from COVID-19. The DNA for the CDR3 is TGCGCCAGCAGCTTGTATATAGTACAAGAGACCCAGTACTTC. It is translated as CASSLYIVQETQYF.